This TCR beta chain stems from a study of T cell responses to AZD1222 COVID-19 vaccine. Here immunoSEQ multiplex PCR was the method, and the copy in TCRdb shows in-frame clones only, minus some. The sample has approximately 93,000 clones; approximately 89% are singletons. The CDR3 is 11 residues long. Trimming shortened V by 5 bases and J by 8 bases, and 9 bases separated the two germline ends. The germline V gene encodes CDR1 GTSNPN and CDR2 SVGIG (reference sequence). There are a few counts of this clone. Its antigen is not known. General study findings and limits: Clonal diversity was possibly underestimated, and white British individuals and females predominated among donors. The study reported that nearly half of spike-specific TCRs target unmutated variant regions.

The TCR sequence derives from an adult who received the AZD1222 COVID-19 vaccine. This chain links TRBV30 with TRBJ2-2; a weak D match, TRBD1 (5 bases). Sequences were derived from peripheral blood, sampled 28 days after the second AZD1222 dose. This CDR3 is CAWGHEGELFF. CDR3 coding DNA: TGTGCCTGGGGACATGAAGGGGAGCTGTTTTTT. Full variable domain (rest looked up from reference TRBV30 and TRBJ2-2): SQTIHQWPATLVQPVGSPLSLECTVEGTSNPNLYWYRQAAGRGLQLLFYSVGIGQISSEVPQNLSASRPQDRQFILSSKKLLLSDSGFYLCAWGHEGELFFGEGSRLTVL.